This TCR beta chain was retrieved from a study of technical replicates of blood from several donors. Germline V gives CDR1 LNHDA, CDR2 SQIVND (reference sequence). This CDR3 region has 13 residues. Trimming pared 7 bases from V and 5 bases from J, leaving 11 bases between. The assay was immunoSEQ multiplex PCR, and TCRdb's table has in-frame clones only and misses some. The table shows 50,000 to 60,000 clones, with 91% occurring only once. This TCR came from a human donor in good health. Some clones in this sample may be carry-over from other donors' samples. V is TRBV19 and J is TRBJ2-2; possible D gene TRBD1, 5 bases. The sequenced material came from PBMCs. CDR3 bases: TGTGCCAGTAAGGAACAGGCGACCGGGGAGCTGTTTTTT. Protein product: CASKEQATGELFF. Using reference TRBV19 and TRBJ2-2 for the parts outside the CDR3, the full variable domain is DGGITQSPKYLFRKEGQNVTLSCEQNLNHDAMYWYRQDPGQGLRLIYYSQIVNDFQKGDIAEGYSVSREKKESFPLTVTSAQKNPTAFYLCASKEQATGELFFGEGSRLTVL.